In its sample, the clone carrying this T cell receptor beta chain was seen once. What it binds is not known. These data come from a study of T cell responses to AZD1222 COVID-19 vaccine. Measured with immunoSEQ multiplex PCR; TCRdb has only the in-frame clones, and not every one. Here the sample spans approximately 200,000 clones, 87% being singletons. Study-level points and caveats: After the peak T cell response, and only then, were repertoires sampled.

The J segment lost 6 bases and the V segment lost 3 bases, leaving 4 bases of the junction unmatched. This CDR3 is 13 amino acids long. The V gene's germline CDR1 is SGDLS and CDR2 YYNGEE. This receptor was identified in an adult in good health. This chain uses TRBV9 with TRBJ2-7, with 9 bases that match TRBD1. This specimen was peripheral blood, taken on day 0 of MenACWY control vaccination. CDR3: CASSATGQGEQYF. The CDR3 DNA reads TGTGCCAGCAGCGCCACGGGACAGGGCGAGCAGTACTTC.